This T cell receptor beta chain appears in the sequencing data of a study of T cells in Graves' hyperthyroidism and ophthalmopathy. CDR1 is GTSNPN and CDR2 is SVGIG in the germline V gene (reference sequence). The CDR3 contains 11 residues. Of note for this clonotype: This clone may be a read error of a much larger clone one base away.

TCR beta CDR3 regions were amplified from RNA. HTBI primers were used for first-round RT-PCR of the TCR CDR3. MiXCR was run by TCRdb on the multiplex PCR reads, yielding one entry per CDR3 protein. The sample lists a few hundred thousand distinct CDR3 sequences; about 16% were seen once. The sequenced sample was blood. This sequence joins TRBV30 and TRBJ1-2; no clear D gene. The receptor's source is a woman between 25 and 40 years old with Graves' ophthalmopathy. The CDR3 sequence is CAWKREGGHTF. The CDR3 coding sequence is TGTGCCTGGAAGAGGGAGGGTGGCCACACCTTC. The variable domain in full, with the rest retrieved from reference TRBV30 and TRBJ1-2, is SQTIHQWPATLVQPVGSPLSLECTVEGTSNPNLYWYRQAAGRGLQLLFYSVGIGQISSEVPQNLSASRPQDRQFILSSKKLLLSDSGFYLCAWKREGGHTFGSGTRLTVV.